The 8 T cell receptor beta chains presented below share a single source sample, sequenced in a study of shared clonotypes between healthy human individuals. Naive CD8 cells lacked CD45RO and underwent positive selection for CCR7, leaving out terminally differentiated effector memory CD45RA+ cells. Libraries were prepared by immunoSEQ multiplex PCR; TCRdb keeps only in-frame clonotypes and omits some of them. The sample includes 1.5 million to 2.5 million clones, about 95% seen only once; the top ten take less than 1.5%. Specimen: naive CD8+ T cells sorted from blood. These receptors all stem from a man aged 18-30 years in good health.

The chain employs TRBV10-2 and TRBJ1-2; 7 nucleotides agree with TRBD1. This CDR3 comprises 17 residues. V trimming: 0 bases; J trimming: 6 bases; junction bases outside the gene matches: 13. CDR1 is WSHSY and CDR2 is SAAADI in the germline V gene. The chain's CDR3 is CASSESIRTGLFDGYTF. The CDR3 coding sequence is TGCGCCAGCAGTGAGTCTATCCGGACAGGTCTTTTCGATGGCTACACCTTC.

The rearrangement uses TRBV5-6 and TRBJ2-1, with unresolved D. With 1 base removed from V and 6 bases from J, the gap between germline ends came to 11 bases. Germline V gives CDR1 SGHDT, CDR2 YYEEEE. The CDR3 runs to 14 residues. The CDR3: CASSLRGNLNEQFF. The CDR3 region has the DNA TGTGCCAGCAGCTTGCGAGGTAACCTCAATGAGCAGTTCTTC.

This rearrangement joins TRBV5-6 to TRBJ1-2, with TRBD1 as a possible D gene (5 bases). There are 13 residues in the CDR3. Trimming took off 4 bases at V and 6 bases at J, with 13 bases between the two ends. The germline V gene has CDR1 SGHDT and CDR2 YYEEEE. The CDR3 sequence: CASSPDIFDGYTF. CDR3 bases: TGTGCCAGCAGCCCGGACATCTTTGATGGCTACACCTTC.

The chain carries TRBV7-3 and TRBJ2-3, with D perhaps TRBD2 (5 bases). V was pared by 5 bases and J by 0 bases, with 9 bases between. The CDR3 covers 14 residues. Germline loops: CDR1 SGHTA, CDR2 FQGTGA. The CDR3 DNA reads as TGTGCCAGCAGCCTGAGGGCGAGCACAGATACGCAGTATTTT. It translates to CASSLRASTDTQYF. Filled out from reference TRBV7-3 and TRBJ2-3, the complete variable domain reads GAGVSQTPSNKVTEKGKYVELRCDPISGHTALYWYRQSLGQGPEFLIYFQGTGAADDSGLPNDRFFAVRPEGSVSTLKIQRTERGDSAVYLCASSLRASTDTQYFGPGTRLTVL.

The chain is built from TRBV13 and TRBJ2-5; TRBD2 agrees at 10 bases. V was pared by 5 bases and J by 4 bases, with 4 bases of the junction left unmatched. The CDR3 covers 14 residues. Germline V gives CDR1 PRHDT, CDR2 FYEKMQ (reference sequence). The CDR3 coding sequence is TGTGCCAGCAGCCCTAGCGGGAGTGGAGAGACCCAGTACTTC. Translating it yields CASSPSGSGETQYF.

This sequence joins TRBV28 and TRBJ2-2, with unresolved D. Germline V gene lookup returns CDR1 MDHEN and CDR2 SYDVKM. The CDR3 sequence is 12 residues long. V was trimmed by 3 bases and J by 6 bases, leaving 5 bases between them. The CDR3 spells CASSFWAGELFF. As DNA, the CDR3 is TGTGCCAGCAGTTTTTGGGCCGGGGAGCTGTTTTTT.

The genes are TRBV27 and TRBJ1-5, with D unresolved. The germline CDR1 and CDR2 sequences are MNHEY and SMNVEV (reference sequence). V gave up 6 bases and J gave up 7 bases, with 16 bases separating them. The CDR3 runs to 14 residues. This CDR3 is CASSPDPLGQPQHF. As DNA, the CDR3 is TGTGCCAGCAGCCCTGACCCTTTAGGACAGCCCCAGCATTTT.

V usage is TRBV15 and J usage is TRBJ1-1, with TRBD1 identical over 9 bases. CDR3 length equals 15 residues. J was trimmed by 0 bases and V by 4 bases; bases with no gene match: 3. Per germline, CDR1 LNHNV and CDR2 YYDKDF (reference sequence). This CDR3 is CATSTRQGVNTEAFF. The CDR3 DNA reads as TGTGCCACCAGCACCCGACAGGGGGTGAACACTGAAGCTTTCTTT.